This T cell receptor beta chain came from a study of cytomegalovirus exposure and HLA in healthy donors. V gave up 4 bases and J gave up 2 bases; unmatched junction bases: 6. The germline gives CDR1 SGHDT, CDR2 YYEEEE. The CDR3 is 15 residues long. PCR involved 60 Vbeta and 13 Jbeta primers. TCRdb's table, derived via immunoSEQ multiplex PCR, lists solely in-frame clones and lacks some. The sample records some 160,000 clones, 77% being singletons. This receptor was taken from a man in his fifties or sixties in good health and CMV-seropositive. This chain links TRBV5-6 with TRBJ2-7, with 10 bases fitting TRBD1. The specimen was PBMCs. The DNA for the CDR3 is TGTGCCAGCAGCACGTTCGGGACAGGGGCCTACGAGCAGTACTTC. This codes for CASSTFGTGAYEQYF. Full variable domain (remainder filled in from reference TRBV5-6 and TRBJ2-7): DAGVTQSPTHLIKTRGQQVTLRCSPKSGHDTVSWYQQALGQGPQFIFQYYEEEERQRGNFPDRFSGHQFPNYSSELNVNALLLGDSALYLCASSTFGTGAYEQYFGPGTRLTVT.